This is a list of T cell receptor beta chains from one sample in a study of blood T cells in healthy people across ages. TCRdb reprocessed the 5' RACE reads via MiXCR and lists one record per CDR3 protein. The sample consists of over 600,000 distinct CDR3 sequences, about 56% of them appearing once. The sample comprised blood. The source of these receptors is a man aged 35-49 years in good health. The CDR3 runs from the conserved cysteine through the conserved F or W. Fields, in order: clone size, J gene, V gene, D gene, CDR3 DNA, CDR3 protein. D genes are given only for firm matches. Clone size is stated in some rows and not others, as once, few, many or a class when expanded.

few,TRBJ2-5,TRBV6-1,-,TGTGCCAGCAGCCCGCCAATTAGGGGGGGAGAGACCCAGTACTTC,CASSPPIRGGETQYF
medium-sized,TRBJ2-5,TRBV6-6,-,TGTGCCAGCAGCTTAGTTTACCAAGAGACCCAGTACTTC,CASSLVYQETQYF
-,TRBJ2-5,TRBV5-1,-,TGCGCCAGCAGCCGCCGGACAGCCTCAAAAGAGACCCAGTACTTC,CASSRRTASKETQYF
-,TRBJ2-5,TRBV7-2,-,TGTGCCAGCAGCCGAGGGGGGGGGAGGGAGACCCAGTACTTC,CASSRGGGRETQYF
few,TRBJ2-7,TRBV29-1,-,TGCAGCGTGGAAGGTTTCGGGTTTTACGAGCAGTACTTC,CSVEGFGFYEQYF
once,TRBJ2-7,TRBV4-1,TRBD2,TGCGCCAGCAGCCAAACTAGCGGGAGCTCCTACAATGAGCAGTACTTC,CASSQTSGSSYNEQYF
-,TRBJ1-5,TRBV7-2,-,TGTGCCAGCAGCTCGACAGAGAATCAGCCCCAGCATTTT,CASSSTENQPQHF
-,TRBJ2-7,TRBV20-1,TRBD2,TGCAGTGCTCTCCTTGGGGGGAGGGCCTCCGAGCAGTACTTC,CSALLGGRASEQYF
few,TRBJ1-1,TRBV20-1,-,TGCAGTGCTAAATTAGGCAGGAACACTGAAGCTTTCTTT,CSAKLGRNTEAFF
-,TRBJ2-1,TRBV13,-,TGTGCCAGCAGCTTCAAGGACAGATCTTACAATGAGCAGTTCTTC,CASSFKDRSYNEQFF
few,TRBJ1-1,TRBV7-2,-,TGTGCCAGCAGCTTAGTGAACAAGGTGAACACTGAAGCTTTCTTT,CASSLVNKVNTEAFF
-,TRBJ2-3,TRBV27,-,TGTGCCAGCGCCCTATCAGGTCTCCTTAGCACAGATACGCAGTATTTT,CASALSGLLSTDTQYF
-,TRBJ2-1,TRBV25-1,-,TGTGCCAGCAGTGCTATTACAAACAATGAGCAGTCCTTC,CASSAITNNEQSF
-,TRBJ1-2,TRBV5-6,-,TGTGCCAGCAGCTTGAGGCGGGGGCGCAACTATGGCCACACCTTC,CASSLRRGRNYGHTF
-,TRBJ2-4,TRBV6-2/TRBV6-3,-,TGTGCCAGCAGTTACTCGCCAGGGAGGAGCATTCAGTACTTC,CASSYSPGRSIQYF
few,TRBJ2-5,TRBV28,TRBD2,TGTGCCAGCAGTTCCCGCTTTGCGGGGGGGCCTGGGGAGACCCAGTACTTC,CASSSRFAGGPGETQYF
-,TRBJ2-3,TRBV6-4,-,TGTGCCAGCAGTCCACAGCCGGGGTCAGATACGCAGTATTTT,CASSPQPGSDTQYF
-,TRBJ2-3,TRBV6-5,-,TGTGCCAGCAGTCTTGTGGGGACCACAGATACGCAGTATTTT,CASSLVGTTDTQYF
-,TRBJ2-7,TRBV21-1,-,TGTGCCAGCGGCAACTCGTTGAGCCCCGAGCAGTACTTC,CASGNSLSPEQYF
-,TRBJ2-5,TRBV29-1,-,TGCAGCGTTGGGAGGGCCAGGGAAGAGACCCAGTACTTC,CSVGRAREETQYF
many,TRBJ2-7,TRBV10-3,TRBD2,TGTGCCATCATGAGGGAGGGTCCTGGGACCGAGCAGTACTTC,CAIMREGPGTEQYF
few,TRBJ1-2,TRBV7-9,-,TGTGCCAGCAGCCGCTCAAGGACTGATAGGAACTATGGCTACACCTTC,CASSRSRTDRNYGYTF
-,TRBJ1-4,TRBV19,TRBD1,TGTGCCAGTAGTAAACTGGCGGGACAGGGAAATGAAAAACTGTTTTTT,CASSKLAGQGNEKLFF